This TCR beta chain was captured by sequencing in a study of CD8 T cells in ankylosing spondylitis. Study outcomes and limitations: Some motif variants had been reported before (in reactive arthritis synovial fluid and blood). What seemed typical of ankylosing spondylitis blood was a TCR beta motif built from several highly homologous variants. Matched ankylosing spondylitis synovial fluid reportedly showed significant enrichment of disease-linked clones.

MiXCR, applied by TCRdb to the 5' RACE reads, yields one record per CDR3 protein. The table shows under 250,000 distinct CDR3 sequences, with over 30% occurring only once. This clonotype was found a few times. What it binds is not known. The CDR3 runs to 14 residues. Trimming stripped 1 base from V and 6 bases from J, with 13 bases between. The source is a male donor with ankylosing spondylitis or in good health (not recorded which). The sequenced material came from blood, either unsorted or a sorted T cell fraction (not recorded which). The gene calls are TRBV12-3 or TRBV12-4 and TRBJ2-7; the D gene is possibly TRBD1 (5 bases). The CDR3 sequence is CASSLGVVGVEQYF. The CDR3 coding sequence is TGTGCCAGCAGTTTAGGCGTGGTAGGGGTCGAGCAGTACTTC.